This T cell receptor (beta chain) was identified during a study of blood T cells in healthy people across ages. V shed 5 bases and J shed 5 bases, with 16 bases lying between them. The CDR3 consists of 15 residues. Per the germline V gene, CDR1 is MNHEY and CDR2 is SMNVEV (reference sequence). Primers used in a second PCR of roughly 6 to 11 cycles were a sample-barcoded 5' primer and a J-beta primer mix. One entry per CDR3 protein results from TCRdb running MiXCR on the 5' RACE reads. The table lists hundreds of thousands of distinct CDR3 sequences, roughly 21% of them singletons, with roughly 3.9% in the top ten. This clonotype was observed a handful of times. Isolated PBMCs totaled at least 6 million in each sample.

The rearrangement joins TRBV27 to TRBJ2-1; either TRBD1 or TRBD2 may supply D (5 bases each). The sequenced material came from blood. This TCR came from a man in his 70s in good health. The CDR3 loop reads CASSRDGRHDNEQFF. DNA of the CDR3: TGTGCCAGCAGTCGGGACGGACGCCATGACAATGAGCAGTTCTTC.